Below are 25 T cell receptor beta chains sequenced from a single sample in a study of response to subunit inactivated influenza vaccine. TCRdb re-analysed the RT-PCR reads in MiXCR, keeping a single row per CDR3 protein. The repertoire holds about 780,000 distinct CDR3 sequences, approximately 17% seen once, with approximately 11% in the top ten. The sequenced sample was PBMCs from blood, obtained approximately 5 days after vaccination. The source of these receptors is a man between 50 and 59 years old who received an inactivated influenza vaccine.

This clonotype was found a few times. This chain connects TRBV7-9 to TRBJ2-3; tentative D call: TRBD1 (7 bases). CDR1 and CDR2 (germline): SEHNR, FQNEAQ (reference sequence). The CDR3 is 15 amino acids. V shed 5 bases and J shed 2 bases, with 14 bases lying between them. In nucleotides, the CDR3 is TGTGCCAGCAGCCCAGGGGGGAGGAACACAGATACGCAGTATTTT. It specifies CASSPGGRNTDTQYF.

The sample holds a few counts of this clonotype. The V and J genes are TRBV24-1 and TRBJ2-3; D perhaps matches TRBD1 (5 bases). V lost 4 bases, J lost 4 bases, and 11 bases lay in between. The length of the CDR3 is 14 residues. CDR1 KGHDR and CDR2 SFDVKD come from the germline V gene. This chain's CDR3 is CATSDTAGPDTQYF. In DNA, the CDR3 is TGTGCCACCAGTGACACCGCAGGGCCAGATACGCAGTATTTT.

Many counts were recorded for this clonotype. This chain connects TRBV12-3 or TRBV12-4 to TRBJ1-1, with a tentative D call TRBD1 (6 bases). Trimming pared 6 bases from V and 0 bases from J, leaving 17 bases between. The CDR3 is made up of 16 amino acids. CDR3 in amino acids: CASSPFPGQLNTEAFF. DNA of the CDR3: TGTGCCAGCAGCCCATTTCCGGGACAATTGAACACTGAAGCTTTCTTT.

This sequence joins TRBV11-2 and TRBJ2-5, with 11 bases aligning to TRBD2. This CDR3 has 16 residues. CDR1 is SGHAT, CDR2 FQNNGV, per germline. The junction had 8 bases not matched to a gene; V was cut back by 5 bases and J by 3 bases. The CDR3 is CASSMIKLAGEETQYF. CDR3 coding DNA: TGTGCCAGCAGCATGATCAAACTAGCGGGAGAAGAGACCCAGTACTTC. The variable domain in full, completed from reference TRBV11-2 and TRBJ2-5, reads EAGVAQSPRYKIIEKRQSVAFWCNPISGHATLYWYQQILGQGPKLLIQFQNNGVVDDSQLPKDRFSAERLKGVDSTLKIQPAKLEDSAVYLCASSMIKLAGEETQYFGPGTRLLVL.

This clonotype was found a few times. CDR3: CASSQRTVYEQFF. The CDR3 bases are TGTGCCAGCAGTCAAAGGACAGTTTATGAGCAGTTCTTC. The chain employs TRBV6-1 and TRBJ2-1; D perhaps matches TRBD1 (6 bases). This CDR3 is built from 13 residues. In germline, CDR1 is MNHNS, CDR2 SASEGT. The V and J ends lost 5 bases and 8 bases respectively, with 13 bases between them.

This clonotype appeared many times. The chain employs TRBV12-3 or TRBV12-4 and TRBJ2-2; D not resolved. This CDR3 has 15 amino acids. V lost 1 base and J lost 1, with 7 bases in between. The CDR3 DNA sequence: TGTGCCAGCAGTTTAGGTCTAGGGAACACCGGGGAGCTGTTTTTT. It is translated as CASSLGLGNTGELFF.

This clonotype was observed a few times. V gene TRBV20-1 combines with J gene TRBJ2-7; D might be TRBD2 (6 bases). CDR1 DFQATT and CDR2 SNEGSKA come from the germline V gene (reference sequence). The CDR3 contains 16 residues. Trimming shortened V by 0 bases and J by 0 bases, and 15 bases separated the two germline ends. The CDR3 bases are TGCAGTGCTAGAGACCCGGGACTTTCCCCCTCCTACGAGCAGTACTTC. Amino acid sequence: CSARDPGLSPSYEQYF.

The table lists this clonotype with a few counts. The gene calls are TRBV11-2 and TRBJ1-2; D is perhaps TRBD1 (6 bases). This CDR3 has 15 amino acids. V shed 3 bases and J shed 3 bases, with 14 bases lying between them. Per the germline V gene, CDR1 is SGHAT and CDR2 is FQNNGV. The CDR3 DNA reads TGTGCCAGCAGCTTGGAACAGGGAGCTTACTATGGCTACACCTTC. Translation: CASSLEQGAYYGYTF.

The chain carries TRBV4-2 and TRBJ1-2; D unclear. The CDR3 length is 15 residues. The germline V gene has CDR1 LGHNA and CDR2 YNFKEQ. Trimming took off 2 bases at V and 5 bases at J, with 15 bases between the two ends. The CDR3 reads CASSQFVDRSYGYTF. CDR3 nucleotide sequence: TGTGCCAGCAGCCAATTCGTGGACCGATCATATGGCTACACCTTC.

This clonotype was seen a few times. V usage is TRBV5-5 and J usage is TRBJ2-3; TRBD1 matches 7 bases. The CDR3 is 14 amino acids. Looked up from germline, CDR1 is SGHKS and CDR2 is YYEKEE (reference sequence). V shed 1 base and J 4 bases; nucleotides not matched to a gene: 3. The CDR3 coding sequence is TGTGCCAGCAGCTTGAGGGGGCTTGCAGATACGCAGTATTTT. It is translated as CASSLRGLADTQYF.

This clonotype was seen a handful of times. This chain links TRBV5-8 with TRBJ1-6; D unresolved. Germline assignment: CDR1 SGHTS and CDR2 YDEGEE. V gave up 2 bases and J gave up 5 bases, with 8 bases separating them. The CDR3 sequence is 14 residues long. For the CDR3, the DNA is TGTGCCAGCAGCTTCTCCCAGGATAATTCACCCCTCCACTTT. Amino acid sequence: CASSFSQDNSPLHF.

This clonotype was picked up a small number of times. This rearrangement joins TRBV12-3 or TRBV12-4 to TRBJ2-7; D uncertain. Between the trimmed V and J ends, which lost 1 base and 1 base, there was a span of 5 bases. This CDR3 region has 13 residues. Here the CDR3 reads CASSLGWSYEQYF. In DNA form, the CDR3 reads TGTGCCAGCAGTTTAGGTTGGTCCTACGAGCAGTACTTC.

This sequence joins TRBV7-6 and TRBJ2-3; 10 nucleotides line up with TRBD2. Unmatched junction bases numbered 15, after V lost 4 bases and J lost 8 bases. Germline V gives CDR1 SGHVS, CDR2 FNYEAQ. The length of the CDR3 is 17 residues. Here the CDR3 DNA reads TGTGCCAGCAGCTCCACCCCCAAGGATGCTAGCGGGGGTACGCAGTATTTT. This sequence encodes CASSSTPKDASGGTQYF.

V is TRBV7-9 and J is TRBJ2-3; 7 nucleotides agree with TRBD1. The V gene's germline CDR1 is SEHNR and CDR2 FQNEAQ (reference sequence). The CDR3 is made up of 16 amino acids. Losses at the gene ends were 1 base for V and 5 bases for J; bases not matched to a gene: 9. CDR3 sequence: CASSLGLGGVRDTQYF. The CDR3 nucleotides are TGTGCCAGCAGCTTAGGTTTAGGGGGCGTACGAGATACGCAGTATTTT.

The genes are TRBV6-1 and TRBJ2-7; TRBD1 matches at 8 bases. The CDR3 runs 15 residues. The V gene end was trimmed by 5 bases and the J gene end by 2 bases; junction bases not matched to a gene: 8. The V gene's germline CDR1 is MNHNS and CDR2 SASEGT. This chain's CDR3 is CASSKGQGTPYEQYF. CDR3 DNA: TGTGCCAGCAGTAAAGGACAGGGAACCCCCTACGAGCAGTACTTC.

This clonotype appeared a few times. The chain carries TRBV7-6 and TRBJ2-1, with no clear D. From germline, CDR1 is SGHVS and CDR2 FNYEAQ. The CDR3 contains 15 residues. Trimming stripped 10 bases from V and 0 bases from J, with 16 bases between. The CDR3 DNA follows: TGTGCCACCCGGAAGGCGCCGAACTCCTACAATGAGCAGTTCTTC. As protein: CATRKAPNSYNEQFF. Combining the CDR3 with reference TRBV7-6 and TRBJ2-1 gives the whole variable domain GAGVSQSPRYKVTKRGQDVALRCDPISGHVSLYWYRQALGQGPEFLTYFNYEAQQDKSGLPNDRFSAERPEGSISTLTIQRTEQRDSAMYRCATRKAPNSYNEQFFGPGTRLTVL.

The chain combines TRBV5-1 with TRBJ1-1; a weak D match, TRBD1 (5 bases). The CDR3 is 16 residues long. Deletions cut 4 bases from V and 7 bases from J, with 23 bases between. Per the germline V gene, CDR1 is SGHRS and CDR2 is YFSETQ. CDR3 in DNA: TGCGCCAGCAGCCCCGGTGGGGCGATCCGCGGGGTTGAAGCTTTCTTT. Amino acids: CASSPGGAIRGVEAFF.

This clonotype was detected only a few times. The chain uses TRBV20-1 and TRBJ2-7, with 8 bases lining up with TRBD2. The CDR3 is 12 residues long. Germline CDR1 is DFQATT and CDR2 is SNEGSKA (reference sequence). V lost 8 bases, J lost 5 bases, and 8 bases stayed unmatched. CDR3: CSRSGGLDEQYF. The CDR3 region has the DNA TGCAGTCGCTCGGGGGGGCTGGACGAGCAGTACTTC.

This clonotype has more than one count but fewer than ten. V gene TRBV20-1 combines with J gene TRBJ2-1; 9 bases map to TRBD1. This CDR3 is 14 amino acids long. From germline, CDR1 is DFQATT and CDR2 SNEGSKA (reference sequence). Losses at the gene ends were 6 bases for V and 7 bases for J; bases not matched to a gene: 10. CDR3 coding DNA: TGCAGTGCCCCGAACAGGGGGCGTCTAAATGAGCAGTTCTTC. This sequence encodes CSAPNRGRLNEQFF.

This clonotype came up many times. V gene TRBV15 combines with J gene TRBJ1-4; D gene ambiguous. With 1 base removed from V and 7 bases from J, the gap between germline ends came to 10 bases. CDR3 size: 14 residues. Per germline, CDR1 LNHNV and CDR2 YYDKDF (reference sequence). The CDR3 reads CATSRVGRSEKLFF. The CDR3 nucleotides read TGTGCCACCAGCAGAGTTGGCAGGAGTGAAAAACTGTTTTTT.

The rearrangement joins TRBV11-2 to TRBJ2-3; possibly TRBD2 for D (5 bases). The V end lost 4 bases, the J end lost 2 bases, and 7 bases lay between the germline ends. The CDR3 spans 13 residues. CDR1 is SGHAT, CDR2 FQNNGV, per germline. The CDR3 protein is CASSSDFTDTQYF. The DNA of the CDR3 is TGTGCCAGCAGCTCGGACTTCACAGATACGCAGTATTTT.

V is TRBV9 and J is TRBJ2-7; no reliable D call. The CDR3 runs to 14 residues. V shed 0 bases and J shed 4 bases, with 11 bases lying between them. Germline CDR1 is SGDLS and CDR2 is YYNGEE. CDR3 DNA: TGTGCCAGCAGCGTAGTGGATGATAGTTACGAGCAGTACTTC. It codes for CASSVVDDSYEQYF.

The chain combines TRBV7-9 with TRBJ1-5, with 7 positions matching TRBD1. Looked up from germline, CDR1 is SEHNR and CDR2 is FQNEAQ (reference sequence). V lost 5 bases and J lost 0; bases outside the gene matches: 4. The CDR3 loop spans 15 amino acids. The CDR3 loop reads CASSVQGNSNQPQHF. The CDR3 DNA reads as TGTGCCAGCAGCGTACAGGGGAATAGCAATCAGCCCCAGCATTTT. Full variable domain (remainder filled in from reference TRBV7-9 and TRBJ1-5): DTGVSQNPRHKITKRGQNVTFRCDPISEHNRLYWYRQTLGQGPEFLTYFQNEAQLEKSRLLSDRFSAERPKGSFSTLEIQRTEQGDSAMYLCASSVQGNSNQPQHFGDGTRLSIL.

This clonotype turned up a few times. The chain couples TRBV4-3 to TRBJ2-3; 10 bases agree with TRBD2. V was pared by 3 bases and J by 0 bases, with 6 bases of the junction left unmatched. Germline V gene lookup returns CDR1 LGHNA and CDR2 YSLEER. The CDR3 has 17 residues. The CDR3 loop reads CASSQDLSGRSTDTQYF. For the CDR3, the DNA is TGCGCCAGCAGCCAGGACCTTAGCGGGAGGAGCACAGATACGCAGTATTTT.

The chain links TRBV27 to TRBJ2-7, with 8 bases identical to TRBD2. The ends lost 5 bases at V and 0 bases at J; junction bases unmatched: 15. This CDR3 is built from 18 residues. Germline CDR1 is MNHEY and CDR2 is SMNVEV (reference sequence). This CDR3 is CASSGRAVTSGSSYEQYF. Written as DNA, the CDR3 is TGTGCCAGCAGTGGAAGGGCCGTCACTAGCGGAAGCTCCTACGAGCAGTACTTC.